Shown below are 21 T cell receptor beta chains from a single sample sequenced in a study of T cells after posttransplantation cyclophosphamide (dated by TCRdb to about 2016). To prepare the library, the immunoSEQ multiplex PCR assay was applied. TCRdb's version of the immuneACCESS table is confined to in-frame rearrangements and falls short of the full clone set. An unresolved V gene accounts for under half of the shortfall where checked; the remainder is of unknown origin. This sample holds 25,000 to 35,000 clones in total, without any singletons. About 2.9% of the sample belongs to the ten largest clones. The material sequenced was PBMCs. The receptors derive from a woman in her sixties in good health, CMV-negative, and a related stem cell transplant donor.

The chain couples TRBV18 to TRBJ1-5; D might be TRBD1 (5 bases). Trimming pared 1 base from V and 6 bases from J, leaving 10 bases between. CDR3 length: 14 residues. Germline CDR1 and CDR2: KGHSH and LQKENI. CDR3 sequence reads: CASSPQTTGQPQHF. The CDR3 coding sequence is TGTGCCAGCTCACCACAAACCACAGGTCAGCCCCAGCATTTT.

Points on this clone: The junction departs from the called germline gene at one end, perhaps through a read error. This chain joins TRBV29-1 and TRBJ2-7, with 8 nucleotides matching TRBD1. The CDR3 loop spans 14 amino acids. The germline gives CDR1 SQVTM, CDR2 ANQGSEA. CDR3: CSVEGQGKPYEQYF. CDR3 coding DNA: TGCAGCGTAGAAGGACAGGGTAAACCCTACGAGCAGTACTTC.

This clone showed up many times. This sequence joins TRBV19 and TRBJ2-7; 8 bases fit TRBD1. This CDR3 region has 14 residues. V dropped 6 bases and J dropped 0; count of bases not matched to a gene: 4. The germline CDR1 and CDR2 sequences are LNHDA and SQIVND (reference sequence). The CDR3 sequence: CASSRQGSSYEQYF. The CDR3 coding sequence is TGTGCCAGTAGCCGACAGGGGAGCTCCTACGAGCAGTACTTC.

The table lists this clone with many counts. The chain recombines TRBV5-1 with TRBJ1-1, with D uncertain. The V end was cut by 4 bases, the J end by 4 bases, with 14 bases between. The CDR3 contains 14 residues. Germline CDR1 and CDR2: SGHRS and YFSETQ. The CDR3 DNA reads as TGCGCCAGCAGCGCCGTTCTGTCGGGCACTGAAGCTTTCTTT. It translates to CASSAVLSGTEAFF.

The chain links TRBV27 to TRBJ2-7, with 9 bases matching TRBD2. V shed 3 bases, J shed 4 bases, and the junction held 10 bases outside the gene matches. Germline V lookup: CDR1 MNHEY, CDR2 SMNVEV (reference sequence). The CDR3 sequence is 16 residues long. CDR3 sequence reads: CASSLVGTAGGYEQYF. The CDR3, as DNA: TGTGCCAGCAGTTTGGTAGGGACAGCGGGAGGTTACGAGCAGTACTTC.

V and J are TRBV19 and TRBJ2-5; 14 positions match TRBD2. CDR1 and CDR2 from the germline V gene are LNHDA and SQIVND (reference sequence). V was clipped by 3 bases and J by 2 bases; unmatched bases: 2. This CDR3 spans 16 amino acids. The CDR3 DNA follows: TGTGCCAGTAGTATCCGGACTAGCGGGGGGCAAGAGACCCAGTACTTC. It specifies CASSIRTSGGQETQYF.

In this sample, this clone turned up many times. V usage is TRBV9 and J usage is TRBJ1-4; a weak D match, TRBD1 (6 bases). Between the trimmed V and J ends, which lost 4 bases and 4 bases, there was a span of 14 bases. The CDR3 runs 15 residues. Germline loops: CDR1 SGDLS, CDR2 YYNGEE. The CDR3, as DNA: TGTGCCAGCAGCCTAGGGGGGCACGGTAATGAAAAACTGTTTTTT. As protein: CASSLGGHGNEKLFF.

The chain couples TRBV6-2 or TRBV6-3 to TRBJ2-3; D gene uncertain. Germline loops: CDR1 MNHEY, CDR2 SVGEGT. This CDR3 has 11 residues. The V gene lost 7 bases and the J gene lost 2 bases, with 4 bases spanning the gap. This CDR3 is CASTHTDTQYF. CDR3 bases: TGTGCCAGCACCCACACAGATACGCAGTATTTT.

This clone was detected many times. This chain connects TRBV12-3 or TRBV12-4 to TRBJ1-2, with 7 bases identical to TRBD1. V dropped 6 bases and J dropped 5; count of bases not matched to a gene: 6. This CDR3 comprises 13 residues. CDR3 sequence: CASSGDSAYGYTF. In nucleotides, the CDR3 is TGTGCCAGCAGCGGGGACAGCGCGTATGGCTACACCTTC.

This clone has a count of ten or more. This chain joins TRBV28 and TRBJ2-7, with 7 bases fitting TRBD2. Germline V gene data show CDR1 as MDHEN and CDR2 as SYDVKM. The CDR3 has 15 amino acids. Germline trimming cut 6 bases from V and 2 bases from J; bases unmatched to any gene: 10. The CDR3 DNA is TGTGCCAGCAGCCCCGGGGCTAGCGGAGCCTACGAGCAGTACTTC. Amino acids: CASSPGASGAYEQYF.

In its sample, this clone was seen many times. The rearrangement uses TRBV2 and TRBJ1-1; D is ambiguous. Germline lookup yields CDR1 SNHLY and CDR2 FYNNEI. V lost 4 bases to trimming and J lost 7 bases, with 13 bases between them. The CDR3 spans 13 residues. The CDR3 reads CASSVAGPNEAFF. DNA of the CDR3: TGTGCCAGCAGTGTGGCAGGTCCTAATGAAGCTTTCTTT.

This clone was seen many times. A read error may produce the germline difference seen at one junction end. This chain connects TRBV19 to TRBJ1-5, with 8 bases that match TRBD1. Germline values: CDR1 LNHDA, CDR2 SQIVND (reference sequence). The length of the CDR3 is 14 residues. The CDR3, as DNA: TGTGCCAGTAGTCGGACAGGGCAGACTCAGGCCCAGCATTTT. It is translated as CASSRTGQTQAQHF.

This clone was counted many times. The chain carries TRBV6-6 and TRBJ2-1; D unclear. Looked up from germline, CDR1 is MNHNY and CDR2 is SVGAGI (reference sequence). Trimming cost V 2 bases and J 7 bases, with 3 bases left between them. This CDR3 has 11 residues. Written as DNA, the CDR3 is TGTGCCAGCAGTTACCGGAATGAGCAGTTCTTC. Translating it yields CASSYRNEQFF.

This clone was found many times. The genes are TRBV19 and TRBJ1-3; 8 bases align to TRBD1. This CDR3 contains 15 residues. J gave up 0 bases and V 9 bases, and 7 bases lay outside the gene matches. Germline CDR1 is LNHDA and CDR2 is SQIVND (reference sequence). The CDR3 DNA follows: TGTGCCAGCCGGACAGGGTTCCTCTCTGGAAACACCATATATTTT. It specifies CASRTGFLSGNTIYF.

Ten or more counts support this clone. The V and J genes are TRBV7-2 and TRBJ2-7, with TRBD1 matching 10 bases. Trimming removed 3 bases from V and 5 bases from J; junction bases left unmatched: 7. Germline V lookup: CDR1 SGHTA, CDR2 FQGNSA. This CDR3 spans 15 amino acids. The CDR3 reads CASSFPRTGGNEQYF. Written as DNA, the CDR3 is TGTGCCAGCAGCTTTCCGAGGACAGGGGGGAACGAGCAGTACTTC.

At least ten counts were recorded for this clone. The rearrangement links TRBV23-1 to TRBJ2-3, with 8 bases identical to TRBD1. TRBV23-1 is an ORF; its function is uncertain. V shed 7 bases, J shed 2 bases, and the junction held 5 bases outside the gene matches. CDR3 length: 14 residues. CDR3 DNA sequence: TGCGCCAGCACCCGGGACAGGCTCACAGATACGCAGTATTTT. This codes for CASTRDRLTDTQYF.

This clone was picked up many times. The CDR3 protein is CASSGTGTGTGEQYF. The CDR3 nucleotides read TGCGCCAGCAGCGGGACCGGGACAGGGACGGGCGAGCAGTACTTC. The rearrangement joins TRBV5-1 to TRBJ2-7; 9 bases are a match to TRBD1. Germline CDR1 and CDR2: SGHRS and YFSETQ. V dropped 4 bases and J dropped 6; count of bases not matched to a gene: 11. This CDR3 spans 15 amino acids.

Only a few counts were recorded for this clone. This chain connects TRBV28 to TRBJ1-2, with a possible D match to TRBD1 (5 bases). The CDR3 is 13 residues long. Germline CDR1 MDHEN, CDR2 SYDVKM. V shed 3 bases and J shed 10 bases, with 15 bases lying between them. CDR3 sequence reads: CASSFRAGTFYTF. CDR3 DNA sequence: TGTGCCAGCAGTTTTAGGGCAGGGACTTTCTACACCTTC.

This clone was counted ten times or more. The V call is TRBV5-4, the J call TRBJ1-4; D is possibly TRBD1 (5 bases). Germline lookup yields CDR1 SGHNT and CDR2 YYREEE (reference sequence). The CDR3 covers 15 residues. V dropped 0 bases and J dropped 3 bases, with 9 bases sitting between them. CDR3 bases: TGTGCCAGCAGCTTGGAGGGCAGGGCTAATGAAAAACTGTTTTTT. Amino acids: CASSLEGRANEKLFF.

This clone was seen at least ten times. The chain recombines TRBV7-9 with TRBJ2-3; D uncertain. Trimming pared 2 bases from V and 0 bases from J, leaving 12 bases between. Germline loops: CDR1 SEHNR, CDR2 FQNEAQ (reference sequence). The CDR3 loop spans 16 amino acids. The CDR3 reads CASSLNPVSSTDTQYF. In nucleotides, the CDR3 is TGTGCCAGCAGCTTAAATCCAGTATCTAGCACAGATACGCAGTATTTT. Filled out from reference TRBV7-9 and TRBJ2-3, the complete variable domain reads DTGVSQNPRHKITKRGQNVTFRCDPISEHNRLYWYRQTLGQGPEFLTYFQNEAQLEKSRLLSDRFSAERPKGSFSTLEIQRTEQGDSAMYLCASSLNPVSSTDTQYFGPGTRLTVL.

This clone has at least ten counts. An end of the junction does not agree with germline; a read error may underlie this. The chain has TRBV7-7 and TRBJ2-1, with 9 positions matching TRBD2. Germline V lookup: CDR1 SSHAT, CDR2 FNYEAQ (reference sequence). This CDR3 is built from 20 residues. CDR3 residues: CASSLSPDSGGFISYNEQFF. CDR3 in DNA: TGTGCTAGCAGCTTATCACCCGATAGCGGGGGCTTTATCTCCTACAATGAGCAGTTCTTC.